Presented here are 2 T cell receptor beta chains from one specimen sequenced in a study of T cells after posttransplantation cyclophosphamide. Profiling relied on immunoSEQ multiplex PCR, and the TCRdb table lists in-frame clones only, not all of them. The sample lists over 35,000 clones, none appearing once, the ten largest making up 2.5%. Sequencing was performed on PBMCs. The receptors come from a man aged 50 to 60 in good health, CMV-negative, and a related stem cell transplant donor.

This clone was recorded at least ten times. The chain is built from TRBV5-4 and TRBJ2-7, with D unclear. Trimming pared 4 bases from V and 2 bases from J, leaving 19 bases between. There are 16 residues in the CDR3. Per germline, CDR1 SGHNT and CDR2 YYREEE (reference sequence). The CDR3 is CASSPAIGGSAYEQYF. The DNA for the CDR3 is TGTGCCAGCAGCCCAGCGATCGGTGGGTCGGCCTACGAGCAGTACTTC.

This clone has ten or more counts. This chain joins TRBV5-6 and TRBJ2-3; TRBD1 is a possible D gene (5 bases). The V and J ends lost 3 bases and 2 bases respectively, with 10 bases between them. This CDR3 has 14 amino acids. Germline CDR1 and CDR2: SGHDT and YYEEEE. CDR3 amino acids: CASSSRDATDTQYF. The CDR3, as DNA: TGTGCCAGCAGCTCCAGGGATGCCACAGATACGCAGTATTTT.